This TCR beta chain originates from a study of T cells in Graves' hyperthyroidism and ophthalmopathy. About the research overall: Peripheral blood sampling occurred at initial diagnosis, before any treatment. The study's findings and limits: Classification by a 13 V-J model distinguished ophthalmopathy from stable hyperthyroidism.

V lost 1 base to trimming and J lost 7 bases; unmatched junction nucleotides: 12. Per germline, CDR1 SGHAT and CDR2 FQNNGV. This CDR3 is 17 amino acids long. RNA transcripts yielded amplified TCR beta CDR3 regions. The TCR CDR3 was amplified in a first-round RT-PCR using the HTBI primer set. MiXCR, run by TCRdb on the multiplex PCR reads, gives a single entry per CDR3 protein. The sample carries about 270,000 distinct CDR3 sequences, less than 30% recorded once. Details on this clonotype: The antigen is undetermined.

Material for sequencing was blood. This receptor was identified in a man aged 35-49 years with Graves' hyperthyroidism that later progressed to Graves' ophthalmopathy. The V and J genes are TRBV11-2 and TRBJ1-5, with TRBD1 matching 8 bases. The chain's CDR3 is CASSLGLGTGNRQPQHF. The CDR3 DNA reads as TGTGCCAGCAGCTTAGGTTTGGGGACAGGTAATCGGCAGCCCCAGCATTTT.